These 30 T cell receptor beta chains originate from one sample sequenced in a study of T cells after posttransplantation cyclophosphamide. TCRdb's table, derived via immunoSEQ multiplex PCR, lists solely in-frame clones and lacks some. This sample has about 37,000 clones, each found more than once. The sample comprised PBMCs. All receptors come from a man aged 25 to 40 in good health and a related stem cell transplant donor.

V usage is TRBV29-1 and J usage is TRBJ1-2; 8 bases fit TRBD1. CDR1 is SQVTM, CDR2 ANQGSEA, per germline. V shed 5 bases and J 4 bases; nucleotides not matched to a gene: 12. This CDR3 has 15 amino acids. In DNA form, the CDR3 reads TGCAGCGTTTGGGGACAGGACACCACCTTCTATGGCTACACCTTC. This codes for CSVWGQDTTFYGYTF.

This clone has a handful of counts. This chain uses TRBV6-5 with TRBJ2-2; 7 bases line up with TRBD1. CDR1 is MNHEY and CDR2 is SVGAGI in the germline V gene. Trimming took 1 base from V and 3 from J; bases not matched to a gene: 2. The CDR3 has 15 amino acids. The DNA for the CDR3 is TGTGCCAGCAGTTACTGGCAGGGGGACACCGGGGAGCTGTTTTTT. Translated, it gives CASSYWQGDTGELFF.

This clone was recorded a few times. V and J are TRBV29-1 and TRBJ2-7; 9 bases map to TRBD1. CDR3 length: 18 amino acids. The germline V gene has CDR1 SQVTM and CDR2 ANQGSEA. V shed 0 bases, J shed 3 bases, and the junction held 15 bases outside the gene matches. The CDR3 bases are TGCAGCGTTGAAGATTGGGAATCGGAGGGACAGGGTTACTACGAGCAGTACTTC. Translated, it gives CSVEDWESEGQGYYEQYF.

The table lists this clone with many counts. CDR3 region: CASSFPRGGSYEQYF. CDR3 bases: TGTGCCAGCAGCTTTCCCAGGGGAGGGAGCTACGAGCAGTACTTC. J is TRBJ2-7 and V is TRBV12-3 or TRBV12-4, with a tentative D call TRBD2 (7 bases). Trimming left V 6 bases short and J 3 bases short, with 18 bases between. The CDR3 extends over 15 amino acids.

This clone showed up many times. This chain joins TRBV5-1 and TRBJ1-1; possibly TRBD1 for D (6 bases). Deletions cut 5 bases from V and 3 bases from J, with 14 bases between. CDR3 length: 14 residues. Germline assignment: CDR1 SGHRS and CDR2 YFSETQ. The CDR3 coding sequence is TGCGCCAGCAGTATTGCAGGGGCCGACACTGAAGCTTTCTTT. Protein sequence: CASSIAGADTEAFF.

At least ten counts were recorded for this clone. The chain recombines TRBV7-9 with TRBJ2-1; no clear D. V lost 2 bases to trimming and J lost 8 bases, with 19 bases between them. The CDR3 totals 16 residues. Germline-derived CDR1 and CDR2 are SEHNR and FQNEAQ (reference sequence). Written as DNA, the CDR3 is TGTGCCAGCAGCTTAAAGGTAGTTGCCGAGAGCGATGAGCAGTTCTTC. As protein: CASSLKVVAESDEQFF.

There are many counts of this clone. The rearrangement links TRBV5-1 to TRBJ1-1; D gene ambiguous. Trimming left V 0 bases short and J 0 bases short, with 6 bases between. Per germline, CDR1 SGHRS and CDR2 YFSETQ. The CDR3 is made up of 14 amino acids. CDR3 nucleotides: TGCGCCAGCAGCTTGGGTACAATGAACACTGAAGCTTTCTTT. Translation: CASSLGTMNTEAFF.

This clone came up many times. The DNA of the CDR3 is TGTGCCAGCACCCCGAACCAGGACTACAATGAGCAGTTCTTC. It codes for CASTPNQDYNEQFF. The rearrangement links TRBV11-2 to TRBJ2-1; no definite D call. With 7 bases removed from V and 3 bases from J, the gap between germline ends came to 13 bases. CDR3 length: 14 amino acids. Germline assignment: CDR1 SGHAT and CDR2 FQNNGV.

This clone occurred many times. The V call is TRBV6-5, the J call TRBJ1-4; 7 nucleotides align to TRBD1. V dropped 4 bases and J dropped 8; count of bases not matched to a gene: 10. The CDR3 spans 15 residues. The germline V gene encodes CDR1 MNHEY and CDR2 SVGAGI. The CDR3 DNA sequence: TGTGCCAGCAGTTTTAGACAGGGACTTCGGGAAAAACTGTTTTTT. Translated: CASSFRQGLREKLFF.

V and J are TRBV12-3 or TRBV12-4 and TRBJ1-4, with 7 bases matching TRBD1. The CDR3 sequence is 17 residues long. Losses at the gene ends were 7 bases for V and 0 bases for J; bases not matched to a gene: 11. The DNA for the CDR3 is TGTGCCAGCACCATCAGCGCCCAGGGGGCAACTAATGAAAAACTGTTTTTT. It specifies CASTISAQGATNEKLFF.

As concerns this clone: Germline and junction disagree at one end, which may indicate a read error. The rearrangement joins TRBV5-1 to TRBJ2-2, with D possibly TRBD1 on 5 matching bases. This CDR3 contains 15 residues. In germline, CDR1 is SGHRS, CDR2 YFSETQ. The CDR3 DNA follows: TGCGCCAGCAGCTCATCTCGGCAGGACACCGGGCAGCTGTTTTTT. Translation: CASSSSRQDTGQLFF. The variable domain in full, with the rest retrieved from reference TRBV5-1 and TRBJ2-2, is KAGVTQTPRYLIKTRGQQVTLSCSPISGHRSVSWYQQTPGQGLQFLFEYFSETQRNKGNFPGRFSGRQFSNSRSEMNVSTLELGDSALYLCASSSSRQDTGQLFFGEGSRLTVL.

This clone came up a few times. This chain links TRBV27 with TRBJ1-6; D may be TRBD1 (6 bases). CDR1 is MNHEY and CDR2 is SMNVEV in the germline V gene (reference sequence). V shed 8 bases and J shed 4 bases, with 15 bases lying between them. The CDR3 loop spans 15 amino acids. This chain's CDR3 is CASGPGAGYNSPLHF. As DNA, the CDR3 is TGTGCCAGCGGCCCAGGGGCCGGGTATAATTCACCCCTCCACTTT.

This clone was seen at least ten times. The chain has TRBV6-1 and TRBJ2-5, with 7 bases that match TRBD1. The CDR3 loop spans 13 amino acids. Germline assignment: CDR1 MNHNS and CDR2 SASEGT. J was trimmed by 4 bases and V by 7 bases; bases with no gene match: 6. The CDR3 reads CASTPGGRETQYF. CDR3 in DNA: TGTGCCAGCACCCCAGGGGGAAGAGAGACCCAGTACTTC.

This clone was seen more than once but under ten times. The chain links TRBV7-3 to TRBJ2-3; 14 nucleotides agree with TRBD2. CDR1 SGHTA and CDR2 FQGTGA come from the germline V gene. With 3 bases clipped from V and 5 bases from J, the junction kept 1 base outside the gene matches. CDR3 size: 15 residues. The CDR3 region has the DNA TGTGCCAGCAGCTTCGGACTAGCGGGGGGAGATACGCAGTATTTT. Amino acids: CASSFGLAGGDTQYF.

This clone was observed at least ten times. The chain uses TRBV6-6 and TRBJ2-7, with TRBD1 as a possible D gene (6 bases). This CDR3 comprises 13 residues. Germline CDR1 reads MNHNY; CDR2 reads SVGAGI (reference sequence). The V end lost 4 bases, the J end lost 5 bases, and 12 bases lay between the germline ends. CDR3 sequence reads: CASSFRQVDEQYF. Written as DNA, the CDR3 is TGTGCCAGCAGTTTCAGACAGGTGGACGAGCAGTACTTC.

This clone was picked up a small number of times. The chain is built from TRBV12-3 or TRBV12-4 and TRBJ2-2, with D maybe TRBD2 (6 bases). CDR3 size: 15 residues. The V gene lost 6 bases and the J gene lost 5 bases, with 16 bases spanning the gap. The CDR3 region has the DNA TGTGCCAGCAGGCCCACTAGTGGGGGGACCGGGGAGCTGTTTTTT. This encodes CASRPTSGGTGELFF.

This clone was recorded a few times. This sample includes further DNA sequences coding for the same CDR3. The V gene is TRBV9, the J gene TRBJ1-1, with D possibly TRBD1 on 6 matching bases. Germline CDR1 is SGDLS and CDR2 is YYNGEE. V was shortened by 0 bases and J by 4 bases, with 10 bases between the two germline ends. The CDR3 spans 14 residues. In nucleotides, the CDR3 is TGTGCCAGCAGCGTAGGGACAGTGGGCACTGAAGCTTTCTTT. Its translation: CASSVGTVGTEAFF.

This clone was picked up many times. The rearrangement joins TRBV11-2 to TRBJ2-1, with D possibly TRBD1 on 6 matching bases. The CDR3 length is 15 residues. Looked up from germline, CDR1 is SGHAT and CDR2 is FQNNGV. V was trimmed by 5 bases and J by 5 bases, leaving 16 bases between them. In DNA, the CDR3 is TGTGCCAGCAGCCCGAGCCTACAGGGCCACAATGAGCAGTTCTTC. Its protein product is CASSPSLQGHNEQFF.

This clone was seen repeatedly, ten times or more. The CDR3 DNA follows: TGTGCCAGCAGAGAGCGGGCCCCCGGCAATGAGCAGTTCTTC. Encoded protein: CASRERAPGNEQFF. This chain uses TRBV2 with TRBJ2-1; TRBD2 is a possible D gene (6 bases). This CDR3 contains 14 residues. The V end lost 6 bases, the J end lost 6 bases, and 15 bases lay between the germline ends. Germline CDR1 reads SNHLY; CDR2 reads FYNNEI. Filled out from reference TRBV2 and TRBJ2-1, the complete variable domain reads EPEVTQTPSHQVTQMGQEVILRCVPISNHLYFYWYRQILGQKVEFLVSFYNNEISEKSEIFDDQFSVERPDGSNFTLKIRSTKLEDSAMYFCASRERAPGNEQFFGPGTRLTVL.

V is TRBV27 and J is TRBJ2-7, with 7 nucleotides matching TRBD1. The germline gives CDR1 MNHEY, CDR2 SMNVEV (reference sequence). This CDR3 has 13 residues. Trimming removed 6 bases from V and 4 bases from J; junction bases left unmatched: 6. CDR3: CASSEGRGYEQYF. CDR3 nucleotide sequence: TGTGCCAGCAGCGAGGGCAGGGGGTACGAGCAGTACTTC.

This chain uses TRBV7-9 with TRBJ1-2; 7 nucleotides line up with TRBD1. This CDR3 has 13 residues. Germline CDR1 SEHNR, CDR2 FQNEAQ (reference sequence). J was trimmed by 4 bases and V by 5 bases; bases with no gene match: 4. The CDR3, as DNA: TGTGCCAGCAGCGCCACAGGGGCCTATGGCTACACCTTC. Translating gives CASSATGAYGYTF.

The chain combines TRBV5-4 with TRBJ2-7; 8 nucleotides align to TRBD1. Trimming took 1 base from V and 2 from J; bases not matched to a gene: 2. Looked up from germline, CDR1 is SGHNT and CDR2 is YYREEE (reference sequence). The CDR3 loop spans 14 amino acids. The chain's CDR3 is CASSLRTGTYEQYF. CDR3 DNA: TGTGCCAGCAGCTTGAGGACAGGGACCTACGAGCAGTACTTC.

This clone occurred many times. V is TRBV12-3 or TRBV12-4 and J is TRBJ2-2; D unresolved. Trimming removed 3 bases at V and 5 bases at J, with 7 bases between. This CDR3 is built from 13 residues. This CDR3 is CASSLWATGELFF. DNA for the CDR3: TGTGCCAGCAGTTTGTGGGCGACCGGGGAGCTGTTTTTT.

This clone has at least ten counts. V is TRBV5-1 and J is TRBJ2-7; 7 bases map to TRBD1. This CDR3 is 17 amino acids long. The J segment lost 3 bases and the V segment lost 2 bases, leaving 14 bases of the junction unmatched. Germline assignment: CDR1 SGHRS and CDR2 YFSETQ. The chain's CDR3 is CASSFTPPGTASYEQYF. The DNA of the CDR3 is TGCGCCAGCAGCTTTACCCCCCCGGGGACAGCGAGCTACGAGCAGTACTTC.

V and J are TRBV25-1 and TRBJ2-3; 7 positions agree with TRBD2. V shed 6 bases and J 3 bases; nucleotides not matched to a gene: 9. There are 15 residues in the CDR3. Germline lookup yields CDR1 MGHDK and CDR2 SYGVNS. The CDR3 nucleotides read TGTGCCAGCAGACCCGGACTAGAAGGTACAGATACGCAGTATTTT. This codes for CASRPGLEGTDTQYF.

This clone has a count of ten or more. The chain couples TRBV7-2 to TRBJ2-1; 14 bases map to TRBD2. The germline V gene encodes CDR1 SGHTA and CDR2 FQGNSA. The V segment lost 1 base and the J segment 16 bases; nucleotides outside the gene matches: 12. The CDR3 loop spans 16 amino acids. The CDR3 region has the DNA TGTGCCAGCAGCTTAGGCGGGACTAGCGGGGGCCGGCGGGCTTTCTTC. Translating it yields CASSLGGTSGGRRAFF.

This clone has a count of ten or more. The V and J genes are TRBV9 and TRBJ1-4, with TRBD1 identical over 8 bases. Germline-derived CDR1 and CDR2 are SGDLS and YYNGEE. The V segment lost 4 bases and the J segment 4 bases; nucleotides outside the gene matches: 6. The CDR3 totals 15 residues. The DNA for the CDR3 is TGTGCCAGCAGCCCTCAGGGACAGGATAATGAAAAACTGTTTTTT. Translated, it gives CASSPQGQDNEKLFF.

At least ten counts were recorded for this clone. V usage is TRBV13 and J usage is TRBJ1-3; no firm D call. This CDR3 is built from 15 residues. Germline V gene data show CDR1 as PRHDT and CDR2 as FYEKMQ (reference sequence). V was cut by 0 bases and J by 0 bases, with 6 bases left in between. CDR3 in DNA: TGTGCCAGCAGCTTAGGAGGTAACTCTGGAAACACCATATATTTT. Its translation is CASSLGGNSGNTIYF.

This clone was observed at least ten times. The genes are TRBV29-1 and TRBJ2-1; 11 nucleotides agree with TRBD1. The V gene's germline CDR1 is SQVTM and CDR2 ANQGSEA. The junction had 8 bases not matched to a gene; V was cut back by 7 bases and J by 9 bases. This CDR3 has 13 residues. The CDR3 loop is CSAGQGAYSEQFF. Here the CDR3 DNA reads TGCAGCGCCGGACAGGGGGCGTACTCTGAGCAGTTCTTC.

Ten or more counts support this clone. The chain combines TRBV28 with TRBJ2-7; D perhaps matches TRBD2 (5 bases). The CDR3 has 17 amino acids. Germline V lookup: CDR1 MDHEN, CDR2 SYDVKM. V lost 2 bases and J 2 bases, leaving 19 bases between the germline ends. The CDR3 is CASSLNPGGSSTYEQYF. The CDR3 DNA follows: TGTGCCAGCAGTTTAAACCCCGGCGGGTCTAGCACCTACGAGCAGTACTTC.